The rows below give T cell receptor beta chains drawn from one sample of a study of blood T cells in healthy people across ages. TCRdb fed the 5' RACE reads into MiXCR, producing one record per CDR3 protein. This sample yields 800,000 to 1,000,000 distinct CDR3 sequences, of which roughly 43% are seen a single time; 10% to 15% belongs to the top ten. The sample was blood. The origin of the receptors is a man aged 30 to 39 in good health. The CDR3 runs from the conserved cysteine through the conserved F or W. The D gene is left open where the match is weak. Clone size is shown for a subset of rows, as once, few, many or a class of expanded clone.

V	J	size	D	CDR3	DNA
TRBV10-3	TRBJ2-7	few	TRBD1	CAIKDRDLYEQYF	TGTGCCATCAAGGACAGGGATCTGTACGAGCAGTACTTC
TRBV7-2	TRBJ2-5	-	-	CASSFAAEGKQYF	TGTGCCAGCAGCTTCGCGGCAGAAGGTAAGCAGTACTTC
TRBV12-3/TRBV12-4	TRBJ1-5	-	-	CASSLDGLYNQPQHF	TGTGCCAGCAGTTTAGACGGCCTATACAATCAGCCCCAGCATTTT
TRBV29-1	TRBJ2-1	few	-	CSVGGAQGIGGGSNEQFF	TGCAGCGTTGGCGGGGCACAGGGTATCGGGGGAGGAAGCAATGAGCAGTTCTTC
TRBV20-1	TRBJ1-1	few	-	CSAVPVTGSDTEAFF	TGCAGTGCCGTACCCGTGACAGGTTCTGACACTGAAGCTTTCTTT
TRBV2	TRBJ2-7	-	TRBD2	CASSRPAGSSYEQYF	TGTGCCAGCAGTCGACCAGCGGGATCCTCCTACGAGCAGTACTTC
TRBV12-3/TRBV12-4	TRBJ2-7	few	TRBD2	CASSESRLADSYEQYF	TGTGCCAGCAGTGAATCTCGACTAGCGGACTCCTACGAGCAGTACTTC
TRBV5-5	TRBJ2-3	-	-	CASSLYSGGSTDTQYF	TGTGCCAGCAGCTTGTACTCTGGTGGAAGCACAGATACGCAGTATTTT
TRBV6-1	TRBJ1-1	many	TRBD1	CASRGDRLGTEAFF	TGTGCCAGCAGGGGGGACAGACTGGGCACTGAAGCTTTCTTT
TRBV28	TRBJ1-1	-	TRBD1	CASSGTAIYTEAFF	TGTGCCAGCTCCGGGACAGCCATTTACACTGAAGCTTTCTTT
TRBV24-1	TRBJ2-3	-	-	CATSDLAGTDTQYF	TGTGCCACCAGTGATTTGGCGGGCACAGATACGCAGTATTTT
TRBV10-3	TRBJ2-7	many	TRBD1	CAISEGQGPYEQYF	TGTGCCATCAGTGAGGGACAGGGTCCCTACGAGCAGTACTTC
TRBV6-5	TRBJ2-1	few	-	CASSYSESSYNEQFF	TGTGCCAGCAGTTACTCTGAGAGCTCCTACAATGAGCAGTTCTTC
TRBV10-3	TRBJ2-7	few	-	CATGGVGALGYEQYF	TGTGCCACCGGAGGGGTAGGCGCTTTAGGCTACGAGCAGTACTTC
TRBV11-2	TRBJ2-7	-	TRBD2	CASSFIAGGSYNEQYF	TGTGCCAGCAGCTTCATCGCGGGGGGCTCCTACAATGAGCAGTACTTC
TRBV3-1	TRBJ1-2	few	-	CASSQPGAGAFTF	TGTGCCAGCAGCCAGCCTGGCGCAGGGGCCTTCACCTTC
TRBV14	TRBJ1-2	once	-	CASSPGGGAGGYTF	TGTGCCAGCAGCCCTGGGGGGGGCGCTGGGGGCTACACCTTC
TRBV7-3	TRBJ2-4	few	-	CASSPRTGRENIQYF	TGTGCCAGCAGCCCCCGGACAGGGAGGGAAAACATTCAGTACTTC
TRBV9	TRBJ2-6	-	-	CASSEGPGSSGANVLTF	TGTGCCAGCAGCGAAGGTCCGGGGAGCTCTGGGGCCAACGTCCTGACTTTC
TRBV6-5	TRBJ2-7	-	TRBD2	CASSYRGGRTYEQYF	TGTGCCAGCAGTTATCGGGGGGGGCGGACCTACGAGCAGTACTTC
TRBV13	TRBJ1-6	-	-	CASNRVLSYNSPLHF	TGTGCCAGCAACAGAGTTCTTTCCTATAATTCACCCCTCCACTTT
TRBV6-2/TRBV6-3	TRBJ2-1	many	-	CASSPGRYNEQFF	TGTGCCAGCAGCCCCGGACGGTACAATGAGCAGTTCTTC
TRBV5-1	TRBJ1-6	few	-	CASSWQTGGYSPLHF	TGCGCCAGCAGCTGGCAGACAGGCGGATATTCACCCCTCCACTTT
TRBV5-6	TRBJ1-1	few	-	CASSSGTLNTEAFF	TGTGCCAGCAGTTCCGGGACACTGAACACTGAAGCTTTCTTT
TRBV24-1	TRBJ2-1	few	TRBD1	CATSPSGTGNEQFF	TGTGCCACCAGTCCATCAGGGACAGGCAATGAGCAGTTCTTC
TRBV11-2	TRBJ1-1	-	-	CASSQERDTEAFF	TGTGCCAGCAGCCAAGAAAGGGACACTGAAGCTTTCTTT
TRBV6-4	TRBJ2-1	many	-	CASSDRDNNEQFF	TGTGCCAGCAGTGACCGGGACAACAATGAGCAGTTCTTC